This entry lists 7 T cell receptor beta chains sequenced from one sample in a study of T cells after yellow fever vaccination. TCRdb independently ran MiXCR on the 5' RACE reads; one entry per CDR3 protein. The sample consists of hundreds of thousands of distinct CDR3 sequences, roughly 6.2% of them appearing once. Specimen: PBMCs, collected 5 days after the yellow fever booster vaccination. The receptors originated from a man under 40 who received the YFV17D yellow fever vaccine.

This clonotype was seen ten or more times. Written as DNA, the CDR3 is TGCAGTGCTGGCGTGGAGGTATTGGACGAGCAGTACTTC. It is translated as CSAGVEVLDEQYF. This chain links TRBV20-1 with TRBJ2-7; a possible D gene is TRBD2 (5 bases). The CDR3 has 13 amino acids. Germline V gives CDR1 DFQATT, CDR2 SNEGSKA (reference sequence). V lost 5 bases, J lost 5 bases, and 16 bases lay in between.

V gene TRBV7-2 combines with J gene TRBJ2-1; 8 positions match TRBD2. The CDR3 length is 15 residues. CDR1 and CDR2 (germline): SGHTA, FQGNSA. Trimming cost V 0 bases and J 9 bases; bases outside gene matches: 7. CDR3 in amino acids: CASSLAVSGSSEQFF. The CDR3 coding sequence is TGTGCCAGCAGCTTAGCGGTCAGCGGGAGTTCTGAGCAGTTCTTC.

The rearrangement links TRBV9 to TRBJ2-5; no firm D call. This CDR3 is 14 amino acids long. Germline lookup yields CDR1 SGDLS and CDR2 YYNGEE. Trimming took off 4 bases at V and 1 base at J, with 11 bases between the two ends. CDR3 loop: CASSRDPGQETQYF. In DNA, the CDR3 is TGTGCCAGCAGCAGAGACCCGGGCCAAGAGACCCAGTACTTC.

The rearrangement links TRBV27 to TRBJ2-1; D remains ambiguous. Germline-derived CDR1 and CDR2 are MNHEY and SMNVEV (reference sequence). With 2 bases removed from V and 10 bases from J, the gap between germline ends came to 12 bases. The CDR3 runs to 13 residues. CDR3 region: CASSLAAAREQFF. The CDR3, as DNA: TGTGCCAGCAGTTTAGCTGCGGCAAGGGAGCAGTTCTTC.

The chain has TRBV27 and TRBJ2-1; TRBD2 matches 9 bases. The CDR3 spans 17 residues. In germline, CDR1 is MNHEY, CDR2 SMNVEV (reference sequence). Germline trimming cut 1 base from V and 1 base from J; bases unmatched to any gene: 5. The CDR3 DNA reads TGTGCCAGCAGTTTATTGGCTAGCGGGATATCCTACAATGAGCAGTTCTTC. Amino acid sequence: CASSLLASGISYNEQFF.

This clonotype was seen repeatedly, ten times or more. The V gene is TRBV29-1, the J gene TRBJ2-1; no definite D call. Germline V gene data show CDR1 as SQVTM and CDR2 as ANQGSEA. V lost 5 bases and J 8 bases, leaving 4 bases between the germline ends. This CDR3 spans 9 amino acids. CDR3 nucleotides: TGCAGCGTTAACGATGAGCAGTTCTTC. Translated, it gives CSVNDEQFF.

As for this clonotype: At one end, the junction sequence differs from germline, possibly due to a read error. The chain has TRBV5-6 and TRBJ2-7; D is unclear. The length of the CDR3 is 15 residues. Germline lookup yields CDR1 SGHDT and CDR2 YYEEEE. In DNA form, the CDR3 reads TGTGCCATCAGCCGCGGACCGGTTGATCCCTACGAGCAGTACTTC. This gives the protein CAISRGPVDPYEQYF.